This TCR beta chain is drawn from a study of blood T cell repertoires in COVID-19. Sequenced by immunoSEQ multiplex PCR; TCRdb stores in-frame clones only, minus some. The data hold roughly 300,000 clones, with approximately 85% observed a single time. The CDR3 contains 13 residues. From germline, CDR1 is GTSNPN and CDR2 SVGIG (reference sequence). Deletions cut 0 bases from V and 4 bases from J, with 9 bases between. This chain links TRBV30 with TRBJ1-1, with D possibly matching TRBD1 (5 bases). The clonotype originates from a human donor in a cohort sampled during active COVID-19. Input material: peripheral blood. The CDR3 protein is CAWSVRGGTEAFF. The CDR3 DNA sequence: TGTGCCTGGAGTGTGCGGGGCGGCACTGAAGCTTTCTTT.